These 13 T cell receptor beta chains were sequenced from one sample in a study of blood T cell repertoires in COVID-19. Using immunoSEQ multiplex PCR, the repertoire was profiled, and TCRdb retains in-frame clones only, with some absent. The sample shows 250,000 or so clones, around 83% of them seen only once. The specimen was PBMCs or T cells enriched from blood (not recorded which). Receptors were obtained from a woman between 50 and 59 years old who had been exposed to COVID-19.

The rearrangement uses TRBV5-4 and TRBJ1-2; 10 nucleotides align to TRBD1. V trimming: 4 bases; J trimming: 3 bases; junction bases outside the gene matches: 12. Germline V gene sequence: CDR1 SGHNT, CDR2 YYREEE (reference sequence). The CDR3 extends over 17 amino acids. CDR3 nucleotide sequence: TGTGCCAGCAGCCGTCCCGGGACAGGGGCCGAATACTATGGCTACACCTTC. Its protein is CASSRPGTGAEYYGYTF. Filled out from reference TRBV5-4 and TRBJ1-2, the complete variable domain reads ETGVTQSPTHLIKTRGQQVTLRCSSQSGHNTVSWYQQALGQGPQFIFQYYREEENGRGNFPPRFSGLQFPNYSSELNVNALELDDSALYLCASSRPGTGAEYYGYTFGSGTRLTVV.

The V call is TRBV19, the J call TRBJ2-3, with D perhaps matching TRBD1 (5 bases). V was pared by 3 bases and J by 0 bases, with 10 bases between. CDR1 is LNHDA, CDR2 SQIVND, per germline (reference sequence). This CDR3 comprises 15 residues. Here the CDR3 reads CASSIGRTSTDTQYF. The CDR3 DNA is TGTGCCAGTAGTATTGGGCGGACAAGCACAGATACGCAGTATTTT.

This chain joins TRBV3-1 (or the pseudogene TRBV3-2) and TRBJ2-7; 14 positions agree with TRBD2. Germline V lookup: CDR1 LGHDT, CDR2 YNNKEL (reference sequence). V dropped 2 bases and J dropped 6; count of bases not matched to a gene: 9. This CDR3 spans 17 amino acids. CDR3 protein: CASSQPGLAGVSTEQYF. The CDR3 nucleotides read TGTGCCAGCAGCCAACCGGGACTAGCGGGGGTCTCGACCGAGCAGTACTTC.

This chain connects TRBV3-1 (or the pseudogene TRBV3-2) to TRBJ1-1; the D is unclear. Germline V gene data show CDR1 as LGHDT and CDR2 as YNNKEL (reference sequence). Trimming removed 4 bases at V and 1 base at J, with 13 bases between. CDR3 size: 15 residues. The chain's CDR3 is CASSRSGLRNTEAFF. CDR3 nucleotide sequence: TGTGCCAGCAGCCGAAGCGGACTGAGGAACACTGAAGCTTTCTTT.

The chain combines TRBV5-6 with TRBJ1-4, with 7 bases fitting TRBD1. CDR3 size: 17 residues. V was pared by 4 bases and J by 0 bases, with 9 bases of the junction left unmatched. Germline-derived CDR1 and CDR2 are SGHDT and YYEEEE. CDR3 amino acids: CASSGYGQATTNEKLFF. CDR3 bases: TGTGCCAGCAGCGGTTACGGACAGGCTACAACTAATGAAAAACTGTTTTTT.

The V and J genes are TRBV7-7 and TRBJ1-3; tentatively, D is TRBD1 (5 bases). The germline gives CDR1 SSHAT, CDR2 FNYEAQ (reference sequence). This CDR3 spans 14 amino acids. The ends were cut back, 3 bases at V and 8 bases at J, with 14 bases in the middle. CDR3 amino acids: CASSFMGGVHTIYF. The CDR3 DNA reads as TGTGCCAGCAGCTTTATGGGGGGTGTACACACCATATATTTT.

This clone was detected once. CDR3 protein: CASSLVWLAETQYF. In nucleotides, the CDR3 is TGCGCCAGCAGCTTGGTCTGGCTAGCAGAGACCCAGTACTTC. V gene TRBV5-1 combines with J gene TRBJ2-5; perhaps TRBD2 as D (5 bases). Germline lookup yields CDR1 SGHRS and CDR2 YFSETQ. The CDR3 totals 14 residues. Trimming took 0 bases from V and 4 from J, leaving 10 bases between them.

This chain joins TRBV28 and TRBJ1-3; D remains unclear. The CDR3 extends over 13 amino acids. In germline, CDR1 is MDHEN, CDR2 SYDVKM. With 6 bases removed from V and 1 base from J, the gap between germline ends came to 7 bases. CDR3 sequence: CASRSGSGNTIYF. In DNA form, the CDR3 reads TGTGCCAGCAGATCAGGATCTGGAAACACCATATATTTT.

The rearrangement joins TRBV3-1 (or the pseudogene TRBV3-2) to TRBJ1-2, with D tentatively TRBD1 (5 bases). Germline V gene data show CDR1 as LGHDT and CDR2 as YNNKEL (reference sequence). With 3 bases removed from V and 0 bases from J, the gap between germline ends came to 17 bases. CDR3 length: 17 residues. CDR3 region: CASSQGLSELANYGYTF. CDR3 DNA: TGTGCCAGCAGCCAGGGACTATCAGAGTTAGCTAACTATGGCTACACCTTC.

The chain carries TRBV5-1 and TRBJ1-3; 7 bases match TRBD1. Germline V gives CDR1 SGHRS, CDR2 YFSETQ. J was trimmed by 8 bases and V by 3 bases; bases with no gene match: 8. This CDR3 has 14 residues. CDR3 in DNA: TGCGCCAGCAGCTCTGCACAGGGGCGGGACACCATATATTTT. Amino acid sequence: CASSSAQGRDTIYF. The whole variable domain, remainder taken from reference TRBV5-1 and TRBJ1-3, is KAGVTQTPRYLIKTRGQQVTLSCSPISGHRSVSWYQQTPGQGLQFLFEYFSETQRNKGNFPGRFSGRQFSNSRSEMNVSTLELGDSALYLCASSSAQGRDTIYFGEGSWLTVV.

V gene TRBV5-6 combines with J gene TRBJ1-2; the match to TRBD1 covers 7 bases. J lost 5 bases, V lost 4 bases, and 11 bases had no gene match. This CDR3 region has 15 residues. Germline CDR1 is SGHDT and CDR2 is YYEEEE. The CDR3 nucleotides are TGTGCCAGCAGCGCCGGACAGGTCCCGTCTTATGGCTACACCTTC. Its translation: CASSAGQVPSYGYTF.

J is TRBJ2-1 and V is TRBV27; 9 bases map to TRBD2. The CDR3 runs to 15 residues. V gave up 6 bases and J gave up 8 bases; unmatched junction bases: 11. The V gene's germline CDR1 is MNHEY and CDR2 SMNVEV (reference sequence). Written as DNA, the CDR3 is TGTGCCAGCAGACACCTAGCGGGGCCTTTCGATGAGCAGTTCTTC. This translates into CASRHLAGPFDEQFF.

The chain uses TRBV5-1 and TRBJ2-7, with TRBD1 matching over 9 bases. With V trimmed by 4 bases and J by 4 bases, 6 bases remained unmatched. Germline CDR1 is SGHRS and CDR2 is YFSETQ. This CDR3 has 14 residues. CDR3 DNA: TGCGCCAGCAGCGTCCGGGACAGGGCTTACGAGCAGTACTTC. It encodes CASSVRDRAYEQYF.